This T cell receptor beta chain was sequenced during a study of PD-L1 blockade in urothelial cancer. Produced via immunoSEQ multiplex PCR; TCRdb's table is partial and in-frame only. The sample lists under 90,000 clones; around nine tenths were seen once. CDR1 and CDR2 (germline): SGDLS, YYNGEE. The CDR3 sequence is 14 residues long. After removal of 4 bases from V and 8 bases from J, the junction contained 6 bases not matched to a gene. Sequenced material: PBMCs, taken around atezolizumab (anti-PD-L1) treatment. The gene calls are TRBV9 and TRBJ2-2; 9 bases are shared with TRBD1. The clonotype comes from a man aged 55 to 70 with urothelial cancer. CDR3 residues: CASSRDRVEGELFF. The CDR3 DNA reads as TGTGCCAGCAGCAGGGACAGGGTCGAGGGGGAGCTGTTTTTT.